The clone carrying this T cell receptor (beta chain) has just a few counts. This sample was taken from a study of early T cells in non-severe SARS-CoV-2 infection. Study summary: Bulk RNA isolated from unsorted whole blood underwent sequencing; chains were not paired.

TCRdb reprocessed the 5' RACE reads with MiXCR, giving one entry per CDR3 protein. The sample includes around 64,000 distinct CDR3 sequences, approximately 10% of them seen just once. Germline V CDR1 and CDR2: SGHDT, YYEEEE. The CDR3 covers 17 residues. V dropped 0 bases and J dropped 3 bases, with 18 bases sitting between them. The source is an adult who was a healthcare worker with PCR-confirmed SARS-CoV-2 infection or an uninfected control (not recorded which). The chain has TRBV5-6 and TRBJ2-5, with D possibly TRBD2 on 5 matching bases. Sequenced material: whole blood, taken at baseline. The DNA of the CDR3 is TGTGCCAGCAGCTTGGCGGGGTTATTCGGCCAGGAAGAGACCCAGTACTTC. It encodes CASSLAGLFGQEETQYF.